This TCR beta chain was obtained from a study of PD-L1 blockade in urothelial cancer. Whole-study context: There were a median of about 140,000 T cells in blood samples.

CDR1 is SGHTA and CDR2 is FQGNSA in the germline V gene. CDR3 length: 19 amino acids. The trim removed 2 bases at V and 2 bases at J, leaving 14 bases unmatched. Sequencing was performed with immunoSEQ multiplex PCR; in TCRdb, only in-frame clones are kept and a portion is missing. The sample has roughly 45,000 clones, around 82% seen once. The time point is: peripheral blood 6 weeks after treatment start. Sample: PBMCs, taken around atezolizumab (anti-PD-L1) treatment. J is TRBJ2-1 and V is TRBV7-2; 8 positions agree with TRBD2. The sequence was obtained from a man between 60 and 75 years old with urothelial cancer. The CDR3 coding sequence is TGTGCCAGCAGCTTACCTCCGTCCAGACTAGCGACCACCTACAATGAGCAGTTCTTC. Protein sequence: CASSLPPSRLATTYNEQFF.